This T cell receptor beta chain derives from a study of blood T cell repertoires in COVID-19. The authors' processing: Reference gene primer amplification gave nucleated cell count estimates. Assay: immunoSEQ multiplex PCR; the TCRdb copy retains only in-frame clones and omits some. D and trimming come from the DNA, and the V and J calls and clone size come from that table. The sample holds about 200,000 clones, 70% to 90% seen once. V lost 6 bases to trimming and J lost 6 bases, with 26 bases between them. The CDR3 contains 17 residues. Per the germline V gene, CDR1 is LNHDA and CDR2 is SQIVND (reference sequence).

The receptor's source is a man aged 35 to 55 with active or convalescent COVID-19. Sequences were obtained from peripheral blood. The chain is built from TRBV19 and TRBJ1-1; unclear D gene. CDR3 sequence: CASSQWRPTGPMAEAFF. In DNA, the CDR3 is TGTGCCAGTAGCCAATGGAGGCCAACCGGCCCAATGGCTGAAGCTTTCTTT. Full variable domain (rest looked up from reference TRBV19 and TRBJ1-1): DGGITQSPKYLFRKEGQNVTLSCEQNLNHDAMYWYRQDPGQGLRLIYYSQIVNDFQKGDIAEGYSVSREKKESFPLTVTSAQKNPTAFYLCASSQWRPTGPMAEAFFGQGTRLTVV.